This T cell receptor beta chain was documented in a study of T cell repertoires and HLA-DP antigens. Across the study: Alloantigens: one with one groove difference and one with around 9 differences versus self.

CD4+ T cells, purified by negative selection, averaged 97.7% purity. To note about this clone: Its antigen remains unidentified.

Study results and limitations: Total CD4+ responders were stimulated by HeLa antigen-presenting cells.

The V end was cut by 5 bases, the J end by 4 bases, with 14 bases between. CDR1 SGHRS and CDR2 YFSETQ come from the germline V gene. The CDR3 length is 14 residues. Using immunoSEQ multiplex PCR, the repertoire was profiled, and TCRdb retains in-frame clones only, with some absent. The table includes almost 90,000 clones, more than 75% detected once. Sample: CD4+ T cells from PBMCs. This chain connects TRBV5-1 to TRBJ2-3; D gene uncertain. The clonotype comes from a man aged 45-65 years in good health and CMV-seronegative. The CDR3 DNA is TGCGCCAGCAGTTTCCACTCGCTAGCAGATACGCAGTATTTT. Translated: CASSFHSLADTQYF. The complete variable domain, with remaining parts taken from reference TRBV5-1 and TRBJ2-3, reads KAGVTQTPRYLIKTRGQQVTLSCSPISGHRSVSWYQQTPGQGLQFLFEYFSETQRNKGNFPGRFSGRQFSNSRSEMNVSTLELGDSALYLCASSFHSLADTQYFGPGTRLTVL.